This is a list of T cell receptor beta chains from one sample in a study of early T cells in non-severe SARS-CoV-2 infection. TCRdb re-called the 5' RACE reads with MiXCR, one entry per CDR3 protein. The table shows 85,000 to 100,000 distinct CDR3 sequences, with roughly 17% occurring only once. The sequencing used whole blood, collected at baseline. The receptors here all came from an adult who was a healthcare worker with PCR-confirmed SARS-CoV-2 infection or an uninfected control (not recorded which). The CDR3 runs from the conserved cysteine through the conserved F or W. Each record gives: V gene, D gene, clone size, J gene, CDR3 protein, CDR3 DNA. The D gene is left open where the match is weak. Not every row has a clone size; where given, it reads once, few, many or a size class.

v_gene: TRBV20-1; d_gene: TRBD1; abundance: -; j_gene: TRBJ2-3; CDR3aa: CSAREGTGFGTDTQYF; CDR3nt: TGCAGTGCTAGAGAAGGGACAGGGTTTGGCACAGATACGCAGTATTTT
v_gene: TRBV5-1; d_gene: TRBD1; abundance: many; j_gene: TRBJ1-3; CDR3aa: CASSQGGADSSGDTIYF; CDR3nt: TGCGCCAGCAGCCAAGGGGGCGCCGATTCCTCGGGGGACACCATATATTTT
v_gene: TRBV5-6; d_gene: -; abundance: -; j_gene: TRBJ2-3; CDR3aa: CASSLRTDTQYF; CDR3nt: TGTGCCAGCAGCTTAAGGACAGATACGCAGTATTTT
v_gene: TRBV6-6; d_gene: -; abundance: few; j_gene: TRBJ2-7; CDR3aa: CASSYAAYEQYF; CDR3nt: TGTGCCAGCAGTTACGCGGCCTACGAGCAGTACTTC
v_gene: TRBV4-1; d_gene: -; abundance: -; j_gene: TRBJ2-1; CDR3aa: CASSHASADEQFF; CDR3nt: TGCGCCAGCAGCCATGCCAGCGCGGATGAGCAGTTCTTC
v_gene: TRBV11-2; d_gene: -; abundance: few; j_gene: TRBJ2-3; CDR3aa: CASSFGSLDTQYF; CDR3nt: TGTGCCAGCAGCTTCGGGAGTTTAGATACGCAGTATTTT
v_gene: TRBV20-1; d_gene: TRBD2; abundance: -; j_gene: TRBJ2-2; CDR3aa: CSASGPLAGGNTGELFF; CDR3nt: TGCAGTGCTAGCGGACCTCTGGCGGGAGGAAACACCGGGGAGCTGTTTTTT
v_gene: TRBV12-3/TRBV12-4; d_gene: -; abundance: many; j_gene: TRBJ1-2; CDR3aa: CASSPRRGIFGYTF; CDR3nt: TGTGCCAGCAGCCCCCGACGGGGGATCTTTGGCTACACCTTC
v_gene: TRBV4-2; d_gene: -; abundance: many; j_gene: TRBJ2-1; CDR3aa: CASSQVGPEQFF; CDR3nt: TGTGCCAGCAGCCAAGTTGGTCCTGAGCAGTTCTTC
v_gene: TRBV2; d_gene: -; abundance: -; j_gene: TRBJ2-1; CDR3aa: CASISLNEQFF; CDR3nt: TGTGCCAGCATTAGCCTCAATGAGCAGTTCTTC
v_gene: TRBV12-3/TRBV12-4; d_gene: -; abundance: -; j_gene: TRBJ1-1; CDR3aa: CASSLAYTEAFF; CDR3nt: TGTGCCAGCAGTTTAGCGTACACTGAAGCTTTCTTT
v_gene: TRBV7-9; d_gene: -; abundance: few; j_gene: TRBJ2-1; CDR3aa: CASSLESGFRQFF; CDR3nt: TGTGCCAGCAGTCTTGAGAGCGGGTTTCGGCAGTTCTTC
v_gene: TRBV4-2; d_gene: TRBD1; abundance: few; j_gene: TRBJ2-3; CDR3aa: CASSPGGAWEDNTQYF; CDR3nt: TGTGCCAGCAGCCCAGGGGGTGCTTGGGAAGACAATACGCAGTATTTT
v_gene: TRBV28; d_gene: -; abundance: -; j_gene: TRBJ2-1; CDR3aa: CASSKFSGSSYNEQFF; CDR3nt: TGTGCCAGCAGTAAATTCTCGGGTAGCTCCTACAATGAGCAGTTCTTC
v_gene: TRBV11-2; d_gene: -; abundance: -; j_gene: TRBJ2-3; CDR3aa: CASSLAVDTQYF; CDR3nt: TGTGCCAGCAGCTTAGCCGTCGATACGCAGTATTTT
v_gene: TRBV11-2; d_gene: -; abundance: -; j_gene: TRBJ1-1; CDR3aa: CASSLGGRTYTEAFF; CDR3nt: TGTGCCAGCAGCTTAGGGGGGCGAACGTACACTGAAGCTTTCTTT
v_gene: TRBV9; d_gene: -; abundance: few; j_gene: TRBJ2-2; CDR3aa: CASSSWDTGELFF; CDR3nt: TGTGCCAGCAGCTCTTGGGACACCGGGGAGCTGTTTTTT
v_gene: TRBV6-2/TRBV6-3; d_gene: -; abundance: many; j_gene: TRBJ2-1; CDR3aa: CGSRGTLANEQFF; CDR3nt: TGTGGCAGTCGGGGGACTCTAGCAAATGAGCAGTTCTTC
v_gene: TRBV10-3; d_gene: TRBD2; abundance: few; j_gene: TRBJ2-7; CDR3aa: CAISQTSGSSYEQYF; CDR3nt: TGTGCCATCAGCCAGACTAGCGGGAGCTCCTACGAGCAGTACTTC
v_gene: TRBV28; d_gene: TRBD2; abundance: few; j_gene: TRBJ2-1; CDR3aa: CASSKLADHYNEQFF; CDR3nt: TGTGCCAGCAGTAAACTAGCGGATCATTACAATGAGCAGTTCTTC
v_gene: TRBV7-9; d_gene: -; abundance: few; j_gene: TRBJ1-1; CDR3aa: CASSLVWNTEAFF; CDR3nt: TGTGCCAGCAGCTTAGTGTGGAACACTGAAGCTTTCTTT
v_gene: TRBV6-6; d_gene: -; abundance: few; j_gene: TRBJ2-1; CDR3aa: CASSLVLGPGNEQFF; CDR3nt: TGTGCCAGCAGCTTAGTCCTTGGCCCTGGCAATGAGCAGTTCTTC
v_gene: TRBV18; d_gene: -; abundance: few; j_gene: TRBJ2-7; CDR3aa: CASSQLAKVGYEQYF; CDR3nt: TGTGCCAGCTCACAACTAGCTAAAGTCGGCTACGAGCAGTACTTC
v_gene: TRBV20-1; d_gene: TRBD2; abundance: -; j_gene: TRBJ2-2; CDR3aa: CSARESSGGGELFF; CDR3nt: TGCAGTGCTAGAGAAAGCTCGGGGGGCGGGGAGCTGTTTTTT
v_gene: TRBV29-1; d_gene: -; abundance: -; j_gene: TRBJ1-3; CDR3aa: CSVSSQMGNTIYF; CDR3nt: TGCAGCGTTTCAAGTCAGATGGGAAACACCATATATTTT
v_gene: TRBV11-1; d_gene: TRBD1; abundance: -; j_gene: TRBJ2-5; CDR3aa: CASSLARGLEETQYF; CDR3nt: TGTGCCAGCAGCTTAGCTAGGGGGCTCGAAGAGACCCAGTACTTC
v_gene: TRBV7-9; d_gene: -; abundance: -; j_gene: TRBJ2-7; CDR3aa: CASSSPDSYEQYF; CDR3nt: TGTGCCAGCAGCTCCCCAGATTCCTACGAGCAGTACTTC
v_gene: TRBV20-1; d_gene: -; abundance: -; j_gene: TRBJ2-7; CDR3aa: CSARRDSFSYEQYF; CDR3nt: TGCAGTGCTAGAAGGGACTCTTTCTCCTACGAGCAGTACTTC
v_gene: TRBV11-2; d_gene: -; abundance: few; j_gene: TRBJ2-2; CDR3aa: CASGVGLAGGTGELFF; CDR3nt: TGTGCCAGCGGCGTAGGATTAGCCGGGGGCACCGGGGAGCTGTTTTTT
v_gene: TRBV18; d_gene: -; abundance: -; j_gene: TRBJ1-5; CDR3aa: CASSPGQSNQPQHF; CDR3nt: TGTGCCAGCTCACCTGGACAAAGCAATCAGCCCCAGCATTTT
v_gene: TRBV4-1; d_gene: -; abundance: -; j_gene: TRBJ2-3; CDR3aa: CASSQDWRGAVTQYF; CDR3nt: TGCGCCAGCAGCCAAGATTGGCGTGGGGCGGTTACGCAGTATTTT
v_gene: TRBV6-2/TRBV6-3; d_gene: -; abundance: -; j_gene: TRBJ1-2; CDR3aa: CASRGRNPNYGYTF; CDR3nt: TGTGCCAGCAGGGGGAGGAATCCTAACTATGGCTACACCTTC
v_gene: TRBV29-1; d_gene: -; abundance: many; j_gene: TRBJ1-3; CDR3aa: CSGSSYGNTIYF; CDR3nt: TGCAGCGGTAGTTCGTACGGAAACACCATATATTTT
v_gene: TRBV7-9; d_gene: -; abundance: -; j_gene: TRBJ1-1; CDR3aa: CASSFGREEAFF; CDR3nt: TGTGCCAGCAGCTTTGGACGGGAAGAAGCTTTCTTT
v_gene: TRBV29-1; d_gene: -; abundance: -; j_gene: TRBJ2-7; CDR3aa: CSAEDSVAYEQYF; CDR3nt: TGCAGCGCAGAGGACAGTGTTGCCTACGAGCAGTACTTC
v_gene: TRBV20-1; d_gene: TRBD1; abundance: few; j_gene: TRBJ2-7; CDR3aa: CSASRGLVRDEQYF; CDR3nt: TGCAGTGCTAGTAGGGGGCTGGTAAGGGACGAGCAGTACTTC
v_gene: TRBV7-6; d_gene: -; abundance: many; j_gene: TRBJ2-7; CDR3aa: CASSPDNYEQYF; CDR3nt: TGTGCCAGCAGCCCCGACAACTACGAGCAGTACTTC
v_gene: TRBV29-1; d_gene: -; abundance: -; j_gene: TRBJ2-7; CDR3aa: CSVEEAYEQYF; CDR3nt: TGCAGCGTTGAGGAGGCCTACGAGCAGTACTTC
v_gene: TRBV7-2; d_gene: -; abundance: -; j_gene: TRBJ2-3; CDR3aa: CASSPGTEGTTQYF; CDR3nt: TGTGCCAGCAGCCCAGGGACTGAGGGGACTACGCAGTATTTT
v_gene: TRBV10-2; d_gene: TRBD1; abundance: few; j_gene: TRBJ1-1; CDR3aa: CASSENRGATFF; CDR3nt: TGCGCCAGCAGTGAGAACAGGGGCGCGACTTTCTTT
v_gene: TRBV19; d_gene: TRBD1; abundance: few; j_gene: TRBJ2-3; CDR3aa: CASARQGDTQYF; CDR3nt: TGTGCCAGCGCCCGACAGGGAGATACGCAGTATTTT
v_gene: TRBV19; d_gene: -; abundance: -; j_gene: TRBJ2-5; CDR3aa: CASSITPIEETQYF; CDR3nt: TGTGCCAGTAGTATAACACCGATAGAGGAGACCCAGTACTTC
v_gene: TRBV14; d_gene: -; abundance: many; j_gene: TRBJ2-7; CDR3aa: CASSQGVVPFYEQYF; CDR3nt: TGTGCCAGCAGCCAAGGGGTGGTTCCGTTCTACGAGCAGTACTTC
v_gene: TRBV28; d_gene: -; abundance: few; j_gene: TRBJ1-4; CDR3aa: CASRARGAANEKLFF; CDR3nt: TGTGCCAGCAGAGCCAGAGGGGCCGCTAATGAAAAACTGTTTTTT
v_gene: TRBV19; d_gene: -; abundance: few; j_gene: TRBJ1-2; CDR3aa: CASSIEHHLDYGYTF; CDR3nt: TGTGCCAGTAGTATTGAGCACCACCTCGACTATGGCTACACCTTC
v_gene: TRBV24-1; d_gene: -; abundance: few; j_gene: TRBJ1-2; CDR3aa: CATSDLSANYGYTF; CDR3nt: TGTGCCACCAGTGATTTATCAGCTAACTATGGCTACACCTTC
v_gene: TRBV7-9; d_gene: -; abundance: -; j_gene: TRBJ2-3; CDR3aa: CASSLGWGLQGDTQYF; CDR3nt: TGTGCCAGCAGCCTAGGATGGGGACTTCAGGGGGATACGCAGTATTTT
v_gene: TRBV20-1; d_gene: -; abundance: -; j_gene: TRBJ2-7; CDR3aa: CSASEREDEQYF; CDR3nt: TGCAGTGCTAGTGAACGAGAGGACGAGCAGTACTTC
v_gene: TRBV5-1; d_gene: -; abundance: -; j_gene: TRBJ2-7; CDR3aa: CASSSWAGYEQYF; CDR3nt: TGCGCCAGCAGCAGCTGGGCCGGATACGAGCAGTACTTC
v_gene: TRBV7-8; d_gene: -; abundance: -; j_gene: TRBJ1-1; CDR3aa: CASSPQGRRNTEAFF; CDR3nt: TGTGCCAGCAGCCCACAGGGCCGGCGGAACACTGAAGCTTTCTTT
v_gene: TRBV5-1; d_gene: TRBD2; abundance: few; j_gene: TRBJ2-1; CDR3aa: CASAPLARGYNEQFF; CDR3nt: TGCGCCAGCGCCCCACTAGCGCGGGGTTACAATGAGCAGTTCTTC
v_gene: TRBV7-9; d_gene: -; abundance: -; j_gene: TRBJ2-3; CDR3aa: CASSLAPSATQYF; CDR3nt: TGTGCCAGCAGCTTAGCCCCCAGCGCGACGCAGTATTTT
v_gene: TRBV28; d_gene: -; abundance: many; j_gene: TRBJ1-1; CDR3aa: CASSLISSMTEAFF; CDR3nt: TGTGCCAGCAGTTTAATTTCCTCAATGACTGAAGCTTTCTTT
v_gene: TRBV18; d_gene: -; abundance: few; j_gene: TRBJ2-7; CDR3aa: CASSPSRGNYEQYF; CDR3nt: TGTGCCAGCTCACCATCCCGGGGAAATTACGAGCAGTACTTC
v_gene: TRBV6-5; d_gene: TRBD2; abundance: once; j_gene: TRBJ2-3; CDR3aa: CASRTRTSGASDTQYF; CDR3nt: TGTGCCAGCAGAACAAGGACTAGCGGGGCATCCGATACGCAGTATTTT